The T cell receptor beta chain described here comes from a study of CD4 T cells in relation to SARS-CoV-2 and coronaviruses. Across the study: The HLA restriction of the shared crossreactive spike epitopes was mapped. Points from the study as a whole: In approximately 71% of donors, memory CD4+ clonotypes crossrecognized SARS-CoV-2 and at least one common cold coronavirus spike. Monoreactive clones expanded significantly more to SARS-CoV-2 than crossreactive clones did. The assay detects memory recall responses, not culture-primed primary responses.

Germline CDR1 is LNHDA and CDR2 is SQIVND (reference sequence). This CDR3 spans 15 amino acids. Trimming removed 4 bases from V and 0 bases from J; junction bases left unmatched: 2. Profiling relied on immunoSEQ multiplex PCR, and the TCRdb table lists in-frame clones only, not all of them. The table includes about 65,000 clones, about 89% detected once. Unexposed donor CD4+ T cells date from 2011-2018, before the COVID-19 pandemic. Regarding this clone: Its antigen is unknown.

Specimen: memory CD4+ T cells from PBMCs. The V gene is TRBV19, the J gene TRBJ2-1, with 8 bases that match TRBD2. The TCR was taken from a human donor in good health. For the CDR3, the DNA is TGTGCCAGTAGTAAACGGGGGGGCTCCTACAATGAGCAGTTCTTC. It is translated as CASSKRGGSYNEQFF.